Shown below are 19 T cell receptor beta chains from a single sample sequenced in a study of persistence of HIV-infected CD4 T cells. Stimulation used 8 to 10 ug/mL lysate from CMV-infected fibroblasts. CD4+ T cells upregulating both CD40 ligand and CD69 were sorted as responding cells. These TCRs' antigens remain unknown. The libraries were made with immunoSEQ version 4 in survey mode. TCRdb's copy holds only in-frame clones and misses some; the assay was immunoSEQ multiplex PCR. The sample comprises 15,000 to 20,000 clones, less than 75% of which are singletons, and roughly 8% rests with the top ten. This specimen was CD4+ T cells sorted from PBMCs after approximately 19-hour stimulation, taken from a patient who received antiretroviral therapy. These receptor sequences come from an adult woman with HIV who was CMV-seropositive.

The J gene is TRBJ2-3, the V gene TRBV2; possible D gene TRBD2, 6 bases. There are 17 residues in the CDR3. Germline CDR1 SNHLY, CDR2 FYNNEI. The V end lost 8 bases, the J end lost 0 bases, and 21 bases lay between the germline ends. As DNA, the CDR3 is TGTGCCAGCTCCAGACTAGGGTCTCCTCTTAGCACAGATACGCAGTATTTT. It specifies CASSRLGSPLSTDTQYF.

This sequence joins TRBV3-1 (or the pseudogene TRBV3-2) and TRBJ1-1, with 7 bases matching TRBD1. The V gene's germline CDR1 is LGHDT and CDR2 YNNKEL (reference sequence). With 3 bases clipped from V and 8 bases from J, the junction kept 3 bases outside the gene matches. This CDR3 has 12 amino acids. The CDR3 DNA is TGTGCCAGCAGCCAGACAGGGTACGAAGCTTTCTTT. Protein sequence: CASSQTGYEAFF.

V gene TRBV12-3 or TRBV12-4 combines with J gene TRBJ2-1; D uncertain. The CDR3 length is 11 residues. V lost 7 bases to trimming and J lost 9 bases, with 10 bases between them. In DNA, the CDR3 is TGTGCCAGCACCCACAGTGGTGAGCAGTTCTTC. Protein: CASTHSGEQFF.

This sequence joins TRBV24-1 and TRBJ2-2, with TRBD1 matching over 11 bases. Unmatched junction bases numbered 7, after V lost 5 bases and J lost 6 bases. This CDR3 is built from 16 residues. Germline-derived CDR1 and CDR2 are KGHDR and SFDVKD. The CDR3 sequence is CATSGTGTGGAGELFF. In DNA form, the CDR3 reads TGTGCCACCAGTGGAACCGGGACAGGGGGGGCCGGGGAGCTGTTTTTT.

The chain recombines TRBV3-1 (or the pseudogene TRBV3-2) with TRBJ1-1, with D possibly being TRBD1 (6 bases). Trimming removed 4 bases at V and 5 bases at J, with 11 bases between. Germline loops: CDR1 LGHDT, CDR2 YNNKEL (reference sequence). The CDR3 has 13 residues. This CDR3 reads CASSPGHNTEAFF. The DNA for the CDR3 is TGTGCCAGCAGCCCGGGACATAATACTGAAGCTTTCTTT.

J is TRBJ2-7 and V is TRBV27; D unresolved. Germline V gives CDR1 MNHEY, CDR2 SMNVEV (reference sequence). The CDR3 runs to 13 residues. Trimming pared 3 bases from V and 3 bases from J, leaving 9 bases between. CDR3 residues: CASSFRENYEQYF. CDR3 nucleotides: TGTGCCAGCAGTTTTAGGGAAAACTACGAGCAGTACTTC.

By sample fraction, this clone is medium-sized (0.01 to 0.1%). The CDR3 coding sequence is TGTGCCAGCAGCCCCGGAGGCGGGGGGAGCGTTGGTGAGCAGTTCTTC. Protein product: CASSPGGGGSVGEQFF. The genes are TRBV9 and TRBJ2-1, with 8 bases lining up with TRBD2. Germline CDR1 reads SGDLS; CDR2 reads YYNGEE. This CDR3 has 16 amino acids. J gave up 9 bases and V 4 bases, and 15 bases lay outside the gene matches.

This clone appeared a few times. The genes are TRBV19 and TRBJ2-2; 8 bases are shared with TRBD1. J was trimmed by 5 bases and V by 1 base; bases with no gene match: 3. The germline CDR1 and CDR2 sequences are LNHDA and SQIVND (reference sequence). The CDR3 is made up of 15 amino acids. CDR3 sequence reads: CASSIARTGTGELFF. In nucleotides, the CDR3 is TGTGCCAGTAGTATAGCCCGGACAGGGACCGGGGAGCTGTTTTTT.

The chain uses TRBV3-1 (or the pseudogene TRBV3-2) and TRBJ2-3; D may correspond to TRBD1 or TRBD2 (5 bases each). CDR1 LGHDT and CDR2 YNNKEL come from the germline V gene (reference sequence). The CDR3 is made up of 11 amino acids. The V and J ends lost 8 bases and 8 bases respectively, with 11 bases between them. The CDR3 DNA follows: TGTGCCAGCTTCTATGGGGGTACGCAGTATTTT. Protein: CASFYGGTQYF.

The chain joins TRBV10-3 to TRBJ1-4; 11 bases line up with TRBD1. CDR1 is ENHRY, CDR2 SYGVKD, per germline. Trimming at V came to 5 bases and at J to 3 bases, leaving 5 bases not matched to a gene. The CDR3 totals 16 residues. In DNA, the CDR3 is TGTGCCATCAGTTCAGGACAGGGGGCATCTAATGAAAAACTGTTTTTT. Protein product: CAISSGQGASNEKLFF.

J is TRBJ2-7 and V is TRBV29-1; TRBD1 aligns across 7 bases. Germline CDR1 and CDR2: SQVTM and ANQGSEA. This CDR3 contains 11 residues. The V and J ends lost 8 bases and 4 bases, in that order; junction bases with no gene match: 5. This chain's CDR3 is CSIGTAYEQYF. CDR3 bases: TGCAGCATCGGGACAGCTTACGAGCAGTACTTC.

This clone has a handful of counts. This chain joins TRBV9 and TRBJ2-2, with unresolved D. Germline V gene sequence: CDR1 SGDLS, CDR2 YYNGEE. Trimming removed 0 bases from V and 5 bases from J, with 5 bases in between. The CDR3 spans 13 residues. The CDR3 DNA is TGTGCCAGCAGCGTAGTTGGAACCGGGGAGCTGTTTTTT. Its protein product is CASSVVGTGELFF.

By sample share, this clone is medium-sized. The chain couples TRBV6-1 to TRBJ1-2; D gene unclear. Germline CDR1 and CDR2: MNHNS and SASEGT. V lost 2 bases and J lost 3, with 4 bases in between. This CDR3 has 12 residues. The CDR3: CASSENYYGYTF. The CDR3 nucleotides read TGTGCCAGCAGTGAAAACTACTATGGCTACACCTTC.

J is TRBJ2-3 and V is TRBV11-1; D remains ambiguous. V was trimmed by 2 bases and J by 3 bases, leaving 6 bases between them. This CDR3 spans 13 amino acids. CDR1 is SGHAT, CDR2 FQDESV, per germline (reference sequence). CDR3 DNA sequence: TGTGCCAGCAGCTTACACTTAACAGATACGCAGTATTTT. Amino acids: CASSLHLTDTQYF.

About this clone itself: The sample carries other DNA sequences with the same CDR3. V and J are TRBV20-1 and TRBJ1-4; no definite D call. Trimming took off 3 bases at V and 0 bases at J, with 8 bases between the two ends. This CDR3 has 14 amino acids. The germline CDR1 and CDR2 sequences are DFQATT and SNEGSKA (reference sequence). The CDR3: CSASPRTTNEKLFF. The CDR3 DNA is TGCAGTGCTAGTCCCCGTACAACTAATGAAAAACTGTTTTTT.

The chain employs TRBV4-1 and TRBJ1-4; no clear D. CDR3 length equals 16 residues. Germline loops: CDR1 MGHRA, CDR2 YSYEKL. V was pared by 4 bases and J by 2 bases, with 14 bases between. The CDR3 is CASSPSPGITNEKLFF. CDR3 DNA: TGCGCCAGCAGCCCAAGTCCCGGGATCACTAATGAAAAACTGTTTTTT.

This clone was detected only once. The chain links TRBV1 to TRBJ2-1; TRBD2 reflects the table's D call only, with no check against the DNA. TRBV1 is classified as a pseudogene. The CDR3 runs to 17 residues. This CDR3 reads CTSIPRVERGAHNEQFF. The CDR3 DNA sequence: TGCACCAGCATCCCAAGGGTTGAGCGGGGGGCCCACAATGAGCAGTTCTTC.

The J gene is TRBJ1-2, the V gene TRBV19; D possibly corresponds to TRBD1 (6 bases). CDR1 LNHDA and CDR2 SQIVND come from the germline V gene (reference sequence). The V end was cut by 6 bases, the J end by 1 base, with 18 bases between. This CDR3 spans 16 amino acids. This chain's CDR3 is CASSTNRDLFNYGYTF. DNA of the CDR3: TGTGCCAGTAGCACCAACAGGGACCTTTTTAACTATGGCTACACCTTC.

The J gene is TRBJ2-2, the V gene TRBV10-1; D might be TRBD2 (5 bases). V lost 4 bases and J lost 6, with 12 bases in between. The CDR3 is 14 residues long. Germline V gene data show CDR1 as WNHNN and CDR2 as SYGVQD (reference sequence). DNA of the CDR3: TGCGCCAGCAGTGCCACTAGTAACGCCGGGGAGCTGTTTTTT. Encoded protein: CASSATSNAGELFF.